What follows are 5 T cell receptor beta chains derived from one specimen sequenced in a study of T cell responses to AZD1222 COVID-19 vaccine. Sequencing used immunoSEQ multiplex PCR; TCRdb keeps in-frame clones, though not all of them. The repertoire has 100,000 to 150,000 clones, about 87% of them found once; the top ten carry more than 3.5%. The specimen comprised peripheral blood, sampled on day 0 of AZD1222 vaccination. The receptor source for this set is an adult in good health.

The V and J genes are TRBV7-3 and TRBJ1-5; maybe TRBD1 (6 bases). The CDR3 spans 16 residues. V lost 4 bases, J lost 2 bases, and 15 bases lay in between. CDR1 SGHTA and CDR2 FQGTGA come from the germline V gene. The CDR3 here is CASSSIKQGRNQPQHF. The CDR3 DNA is TGTGCCAGCAGCTCTATTAAACAGGGTCGCAATCAGCCCCAGCATTTT.

The chain couples TRBV18 to TRBJ1-3; tentative D call: TRBD1 (5 bases). V lost 5 bases and J lost 2, with 7 bases in between. The germline V gene encodes CDR1 KGHSH and CDR2 LQKENI. The CDR3 consists of 13 residues. As DNA, the CDR3 is TGTGCCAGCTCAACGGGACCTGGAAACACCATATATTTT. Encoded protein: CASSTGPGNTIYF.

The chain employs TRBV15 and TRBJ2-1; 8 nucleotides match TRBD2. The CDR3 has 11 residues. Germline V gene data show CDR1 as LNHNV and CDR2 as YYDKDF (reference sequence). The trim removed 6 bases at V and 15 bases at J, leaving 7 bases unmatched. As DNA, the CDR3 is TGTGCCACCAGAGACGGGGGGGCGATGTTCTTC. It yields the protein CATRDGGAMFF.

This chain joins TRBV9 and TRBJ1-5, with a possible D match to TRBD1 (6 bases). Germline CDR1 and CDR2: SGDLS and YYNGEE. The CDR3 is 13 amino acids. Trimming took 4 bases from V and 2 from J, leaving 7 bases between them. DNA of the CDR3: TGTGCCAGCAGCAGACAGGGCAATCAGCCCCAGCATTTT. This sequence encodes CASSRQGNQPQHF.

The chain recombines TRBV4-3 with TRBJ2-1; 15 nucleotides agree with TRBD2. Germline trimming cut 2 bases from V and 7 bases from J; bases unmatched to any gene: 15. CDR3 size: 20 residues. CDR1 LGHNA and CDR2 YSLEER come from the germline V gene. CDR3 nucleotide sequence: TGCGCCAGCAGCCAATCACCGGGACTAGCGGGGGGCCGGGGAAGTAATGAGCAGTTCTTC. Residues: CASSQSPGLAGGRGSNEQFF.